This passage covers 23 T cell receptor beta chains from one sample sequenced in a study of cytomegalovirus exposure and HLA in healthy donors. Primers for the PCR totalled 60 Vbeta and 13 Jbeta. Using immunoSEQ multiplex PCR, the repertoire was profiled, and TCRdb retains in-frame clones only, with some absent. The data show 150,000 to 200,000 clones, with 65% to 80% seen just once and around 3% held by the top ten. Sequencing was carried out using PBMCs. The receptors were gathered from a woman between 40 and 55 years old in good health and CMV-seropositive.

This chain's CDR3 is CASSLATGSQETQYF. The CDR3 DNA follows: TGCGCCAGCAGCTTGGCGACAGGGAGCCAAGAGACCCAGTACTTC. V usage is TRBV5-1 and J usage is TRBJ2-5, with 7 bases identical to TRBD1. Per germline, CDR1 SGHRS and CDR2 YFSETQ. The CDR3 length is 15 residues. J lost 1 base, V lost 0 bases, and 3 bases had no gene match.

This clone was counted a few times. The V gene is TRBV30, the J gene TRBJ2-5; D possibly corresponds to TRBD2 (6 bases). V was shortened by 4 bases and J by 5 bases, with 14 bases between the two germline ends. Germline loops: CDR1 GTSNPN, CDR2 SVGIG (reference sequence). The length of the CDR3 is 13 residues. The CDR3 loop is CAWTLAAGETQYF. The CDR3 DNA sequence: TGTGCCTGGACGCTCGCGGCGGGGGAGACCCAGTACTTC.

The chain couples TRBV5-1 to TRBJ1-3; D may be TRBD1 (6 bases). The length of the CDR3 is 18 residues. The germline V gene encodes CDR1 SGHRS and CDR2 YFSETQ. V lost 1 base and J 0 bases, leaving 17 bases between the germline ends. This chain's CDR3 is CASSLNTGILDSGNTIYF. CDR3 bases: TGCGCCAGCAGCTTGAATACAGGGATTCTCGACTCTGGAAACACCATATATTTT.

This clone appeared a few times. The rearrangement uses TRBV5-3 and TRBJ1-1; a weak D match, TRBD1 (6 bases). TRBV5-3 is an open reading frame whose function is uncertain. The CDR3 sequence is 16 residues long. Trimming left V 2 bases short and J 3 bases short, with 17 bases between. This chain's CDR3 is CARSFLKQGMDTEAFF. CDR3 DNA: TGTGCCAGAAGCTTTCTTAAACAGGGTATGGACACTGAAGCTTTCTTT.

J is TRBJ1-4 and V is TRBV19, with 8 bases that match TRBD1. Trimming at V came to 0 bases and at J to 0 bases, leaving 9 bases not matched to a gene. CDR1 LNHDA and CDR2 SQIVND come from the germline V gene (reference sequence). There are 19 residues in the CDR3. CDR3 bases: TGTGCCAGTAGTATAGATTCCGGGACAGGTGGAGCAACTAATGAAAAACTGTTTTTT. This translates into CASSIDSGTGGATNEKLFF.

This sequence joins TRBV9 and TRBJ2-3, with a weak D call TRBD2 (6 bases). The CDR3 sequence is 14 residues long. Germline assignment: CDR1 SGDLS and CDR2 YYNGEE. V lost 3 bases and J lost 6, with 14 bases in between. The CDR3 here is CASSAGPAGDTQYF. CDR3 in DNA: TGTGCCAGCAGCGCAGGGCCGGCGGGGGATACGCAGTATTTT.

This chain uses TRBV6-5 with TRBJ1-6; 7 nucleotides agree with TRBD1. Germline V lookup: CDR1 MNHEY, CDR2 SVGAGI. Trimming took 2 bases from V and 9 from J; bases not matched to a gene: 7. CDR3 length: 15 residues. The CDR3 sequence: CASSYEGQKSSPLHF. CDR3 bases: TGTGCCAGCAGTTACGAGGGACAGAAAAGTTCACCCCTCCACTTT.

The rearrangement uses TRBV5-1 and TRBJ2-3; 11 positions match TRBD2. The CDR3 is 16 residues long. V lost 5 bases, J lost 0 bases, and 5 bases stayed unmatched. In germline, CDR1 is SGHRS, CDR2 YFSETQ. In DNA, the CDR3 is TGCGCCAGCAGGACTAGCGGGGCAACTAGCACAGATACGCAGTATTTT. Encoded protein: CASRTSGATSTDTQYF.

The gene calls are TRBV18 and TRBJ2-7, with 8 nucleotides matching TRBD2. The CDR3 sequence is 15 residues long. Germline V CDR1 and CDR2: KGHSH, LQKENI. V trimming: 3 bases; J trimming: 4 bases; junction bases outside the gene matches: 8. CDR3 in amino acids: CASSPDSGRLYEQYF. The CDR3, as DNA: TGTGCCAGCTCACCTGACAGCGGGAGATTGTACGAGCAGTACTTC.

The chain joins TRBV4-3 to TRBJ2-1, with D perhaps TRBD1 (6 bases). Trimming removed 1 base from V and 5 bases from J, with 9 bases in between. Germline CDR1 reads LGHNA; CDR2 reads YSLEER. The CDR3 has 14 amino acids. CDR3 sequence: CASSQVGGNNEQFF. The CDR3 DNA is TGCGCCAGCAGCCAAGTAGGGGGAAACAATGAGCAGTTCTTC.

The J gene is TRBJ2-3, the V gene TRBV6-5, with unresolved D. The CDR3 spans 12 residues. V gave up 2 bases and J gave up 4 bases, with 4 bases separating them. Germline loops: CDR1 MNHEY, CDR2 SVGAGI. The DNA for the CDR3 is TGTGCCAGCAGTTACCCGGCAGATACGCAGTATTTT. Residues: CASSYPADTQYF.

A few counts support this clone. The chain combines TRBV11-3 with TRBJ2-1; 8 nucleotides align to TRBD2. After removal of 4 bases from V and 8 bases from J, the junction contained 10 bases not matched to a gene. The CDR3 runs 15 residues. The V gene's germline CDR1 is SGHNT and CDR2 YENEEA. As DNA, the CDR3 is TGTGCCAGCAGCTCGGGGGGGCAAGGAGGCGATGAGCAGTTCTTC. As protein: CASSSGGQGGDEQFF.

A single count supports this clone. The chain joins TRBV13 to TRBJ2-3, with a possible D match to TRBD2 (6 bases). Germline V gene sequence: CDR1 PRHDT, CDR2 FYEKMQ (reference sequence). The CDR3 runs 12 residues. Trimming took off 4 bases at V and 6 bases at J, with 8 bases between the two ends. CDR3 sequence: CASSSLADTQYF. DNA of the CDR3: TGTGCCAGCAGCTCTCTAGCGGATACGCAGTATTTT.

The chain is built from TRBV19 and TRBJ2-7, with D possibly matching TRBD2 (5 bases). Germline lookup yields CDR1 LNHDA and CDR2 SQIVND (reference sequence). Trimming removed 8 bases from V and 4 bases from J, with 15 bases in between. There are 13 residues in the CDR3. The CDR3 is CASRDPGSYEQYF. DNA of the CDR3: TGTGCCAGTCGGGATCCTGGGTCATACGAGCAGTACTTC. Combining the CDR3 with reference TRBV19 and TRBJ2-7 gives the whole variable domain DGGITQSPKYLFRKEGQNVTLSCEQNLNHDAMYWYRQDPGQGLRLIYYSQIVNDFQKGDIAEGYSVSREKKESFPLTVTSAQKNPTAFYLCASRDPGSYEQYFGPGTRLTVT.

This chain joins TRBV6-1 and TRBJ1-2; 9 positions match TRBD1. Germline CDR1 MNHNS, CDR2 SASEGT. The CDR3 is 17 residues long. Losses at the gene ends were 4 bases for V and 2 bases for J; bases not matched to a gene: 11. CDR3 nucleotides: TGTGCCAGCAGTGGGGGGACAGGGCAAGTGGCGAACTATGGCTACACCTTC. It codes for CASSGGTGQVANYGYTF.

The chain employs TRBV7-2 and TRBJ1-4; 10 bases agree with TRBD1. The ends lost 6 bases at V and 8 bases at J; junction bases unmatched: 6. CDR1 and CDR2 from the germline V gene are SGHTA and FQGNSA. This CDR3 is built from 14 residues. In nucleotides, the CDR3 is TGTGCCAGCAGGAGACAGGGGGCGCGGGAAAAACTGTTTTTT. As protein: CASRRQGAREKLFF.

V is TRBV28 and J is TRBJ2-2; TRBD1 agrees at 10 bases. J lost 5 bases, V lost 6 bases, and 6 bases had no gene match. The CDR3 has 15 residues. Per the germline V gene, CDR1 is MDHEN and CDR2 is SYDVKM. The CDR3 here is CASSSTGGATGELFF. The DNA for the CDR3 is TGTGCCAGCAGCTCGACAGGGGGCGCGACCGGGGAGCTGTTTTTT.

This clone was counted a single time. The chain employs TRBV10-2 and TRBJ2-5; 7 bases align to TRBD1. CDR1 is WSHSY, CDR2 SAAADI, per germline. Trimming took 4 bases from V and 3 from J; bases not matched to a gene: 8. The CDR3 runs to 15 residues. The CDR3 is CASSARQGGKETQYF. The CDR3 nucleotides are TGCGCCAGCAGTGCTAGACAGGGTGGAAAAGAGACCCAGTACTTC.

V gene TRBV19 combines with J gene TRBJ1-5; TRBD1 matches at 7 bases. With 8 bases clipped from V and 3 bases from J, the junction kept 7 bases outside the gene matches. The CDR3 totals 14 residues. Germline lookup yields CDR1 LNHDA and CDR2 SQIVND (reference sequence). The CDR3 here is CASEDRPNNQPQHF. The DNA for the CDR3 is TGTGCCAGTGAGGACAGGCCTAACAATCAGCCCCAGCATTTT. The full variable domain, with the rest looked up from reference TRBV19 and TRBJ1-5, is DGGITQSPKYLFRKEGQNVTLSCEQNLNHDAMYWYRQDPGQGLRLIYYSQIVNDFQKGDIAEGYSVSREKKESFPLTVTSAQKNPTAFYLCASEDRPNNQPQHFGDGTRLSIL.

The chain joins TRBV6-5 to TRBJ2-3, with 11 bases fitting TRBD1. The CDR3 extends over 14 amino acids. V trimming: 2 bases; J trimming: 5 bases; junction bases outside the gene matches: 0. CDR1 and CDR2 from the germline V gene are MNHEY and SVGAGI. The CDR3, as DNA: TGTGCCAGCAGTTACGGGACAGGGGGAGATACGCAGTATTTT. This codes for CASSYGTGGDTQYF.

The chain is built from TRBV25-1 and TRBJ1-2, with TRBD1 matching over 8 bases. The CDR3 sequence is 17 residues long. The V gene end was trimmed by 0 bases and the J gene end by 3 bases; junction bases not matched to a gene: 9. Per the germline V gene, CDR1 is MGHDK and CDR2 is SYGVNS. CDR3 nucleotide sequence: TGTGCCAGCAGTGAATATACACAGGGGGAGGGCGACTATGGCTACACCTTC. This encodes CASSEYTQGEGDYGYTF.

This sequence joins TRBV2 and TRBJ2-7; 8 bases line up with TRBD2. From germline, CDR1 is SNHLY and CDR2 FYNNEI. The CDR3 runs to 13 residues. V gave up 5 bases and J gave up 5 bases; unmatched junction bases: 5. The chain's CDR3 is CASSSGRINEQYF. CDR3 sequence (DNA): TGTGCCAGCAGTAGCGGGAGAATCAACGAGCAGTACTTC.

This clone was picked up one time. The chain has TRBV2 and TRBJ2-1, with TRBD2 matching over 7 bases. After removal of 7 bases from V and 7 bases from J, the junction contained 7 bases not matched to a gene. This CDR3 has 13 amino acids. Germline CDR1 is SNHLY and CDR2 is FYNNEI. This chain's CDR3 is CASTRTSQNEQFF. CDR3 DNA: TGTGCCAGCACCCGGACTAGTCAGAATGAGCAGTTCTTC.